The source of this T cell receptor beta chain is a study of blood T cells in healthy people across ages. Regarding the study as a whole: Whereas aged donors had fewer naive CD4+ cells, long-lived donors had more of them and higher diversity.

A sample-barcoded 5' primer and a J-beta primer mix were used in a second PCR of roughly 7 to 11 cycles. TCRdb used MiXCR to reprocess the 5' RACE reads, holding one entry per CDR3 protein. The table shows about 1 million distinct CDR3 sequences, with 45% occurring only once. In its sample, this clonotype was seen many times. Its antigen remains unidentified. The CDR3 runs to 13 residues. In germline, CDR1 is SGHDT, CDR2 YYEEEE. V was cut by 4 bases and J by 2 bases, with 9 bases left in between. The gene calls are TRBV5-6 and TRBJ1-2, with D unresolved. The sample was blood. This TCR was sampled from a woman aged 60-70 years in good health. In DNA form, the CDR3 reads TGTGCCAGCAGCATAAATCGGAACTATGGCTACACCTTC. This translates into CASSINRNYGYTF.